This TCR beta chain was identified during a study of Tregs in tolerant kidney transplant recipients. CDR1 is SNHLY and CDR2 is FYNNEI in the germline V gene. This CDR3 is 13 amino acids long. The V segment lost 10 bases and the J segment 7 bases; nucleotides outside the gene matches: 13. Some clones are missing from TCRdb's copy, which holds only in-frame ones; the method was immunoSEQ multiplex PCR. This sample has 75,000 to 85,000 clones; around 93% occur once, and the top ten carry 0.34%. The clonotype comes from a human donor who received a combined kidney and bone marrow transplant. The rearrangement uses TRBV2 and TRBJ2-7, with 7 positions matching TRBD1. The sample consisted of Tregs from blood, taken before the transplant. CDR3 bases: TGTGCCATCGACAGGGATATGAAAAAGGAGCAGTACTTC. Its translation is CAIDRDMKKEQYF.